Below, 5 T cell receptor beta chains from the same sample are listed, as sequenced in a study of T cells after yellow fever vaccination. TCRdb re-called the 5' RACE reads with MiXCR, one entry per CDR3 protein. The table records around 63,000 distinct CDR3 sequences, 7.4% of them present only once. Source: CD8+ T cells sorted from PBMCs, taken 15 days after the yellow fever booster vaccination. These receptors were collected from a young man who received the YFV17D yellow fever vaccine.

This clonotype was observed many times. V is TRBV12-3 or TRBV12-4 and J is TRBJ2-2, with D unclear. The CDR3 extends over 11 amino acids. The ends were cut back, 8 bases at V and 8 bases at J, with 9 bases in the middle. This CDR3 is CASGLIGELFF. Written as DNA, the CDR3 is TGTGCCAGCGGCCTAATAGGGGAGCTGTTTTTT.

This clonotype was seen many times. CDR3 amino acids: CASSLWLNTEAFF. The CDR3 DNA is TGTGCCAGCAGCTTATGGTTAAACACTGAAGCTTTCTTT. This chain uses TRBV5-5 with TRBJ1-1; D unresolved. Germline-derived CDR1 and CDR2 are SGHKS and YYEKEE (reference sequence). CDR3 length: 13 residues. The V end lost 2 bases, the J end lost 2 bases, and 7 bases lay between the germline ends.

The V call is TRBV5-5, the J call TRBJ2-5; TRBD2 matches at 11 bases. The CDR3 has 15 amino acids. Germline lookup yields CDR1 SGHKS and CDR2 YYEKEE (reference sequence). V shed 6 bases, J shed 1 base, and the junction held 5 bases outside the gene matches. The CDR3 nucleotides read TGTGCCAGCACCGTAGCGGGAGGGGCCCAAGAGACCCAGTACTTC. It yields the protein CASTVAGGAQETQYF.

This sequence joins TRBV3-1 and TRBJ2-1, with 12 positions matching TRBD1. The CDR3 is 17 amino acids. Germline CDR1 is LGHDT and CDR2 is YNNKEL (reference sequence). The ends lost 11 bases at V and 4 bases at J; junction bases unmatched: 15. CDR3 region: CASSQDWGQGAYNEQFF. CDR3 nucleotides: TGTGCCTCCAGCCAAGATTGGGGACAGGGGGCTTACAATGAGCAGTTCTTC.

This clonotype was seen repeatedly, ten times or more. The chain joins TRBV4-1 to TRBJ2-7, with D perhaps TRBD1 (6 bases). V shed 3 bases and J shed 5 bases, with 14 bases lying between them. The CDR3 is 14 residues long. Germline values: CDR1 MGHRA, CDR2 YSYEKL. The CDR3 sequence: CASSHITGFDEQYF. CDR3 nucleotides: TGCGCCAGCAGCCACATTACAGGGTTCGACGAGCAGTACTTC.